One T cell receptor beta chain is described in this entry. The source of the sample is a study of shared clonotypes between healthy human individuals. Naivety among CD8 cells was defined by CD45RO negativity and positive CCR7 selection, thereby excluding terminally differentiated effector memory CD45RA+ cells. Assay: immunoSEQ multiplex PCR; the TCRdb copy retains only in-frame clones and omits some. The sample yields nearly 2 million clones, about 95% seen once. The germline V gene has CDR1 MNHNY and CDR2 SVGAGI (reference sequence). The germline V and J ends were trimmed by 3 bases and 6 bases, with 12 bases remaining between them. The CDR3 extends over 15 amino acids.

The material sequenced was naive CD8+ T cells sorted from blood. This TCR was sampled from a man younger than 35 in good health. V usage is TRBV6-6 and J usage is TRBJ1-6; the D gene is possibly TRBD1 (5 bases). The DNA of the CDR3 is TGTGCCAGCAGTTATGAGGCAGGGATTAATTCACCCCTCCACTTT. Translating gives CASSYEAGINSPLHF.